This passage covers 8 T cell receptor beta chains from one sample sequenced in a study of radiation and T cells in renal cell carcinoma. Method: immunoSEQ multiplex PCR; TCRdb's copy keeps in-frame clones and lacks some. Of 60,000 to 80,000 clones listed, over 80% are singletons. Time point here: blood 2 weeks post-SBRT. The treatment denotes: 15 Gy SBRT to primary tumor, nephrectomy 4 weeks later. The sequences come from blood, collected from a patient whose treatment included radiotherapy and nephrectomy. These receptors were taken from a man aged 55-75 years with renal cell carcinoma.

V usage is TRBV7-9 and J usage is TRBJ2-4; 7 bases match TRBD1. The germline V gene has CDR1 SEHNR and CDR2 FQNEAQ (reference sequence). Trimming cost V 4 bases and J 0 bases; bases outside gene matches: 9. This CDR3 region has 17 residues. CDR3 loop: CASSSWTGALAKNIQYF. CDR3 DNA: TGTGCCAGCAGCTCCTGGACAGGAGCTTTAGCCAAAAACATTCAGTACTTC.

This clone was detected a few times. This chain connects TRBV18 to TRBJ1-1, with D perhaps matching TRBD1 (6 bases). The CDR3 runs to 15 residues. Trimming pared 5 bases from V and 1 base from J, leaving 14 bases between. The germline CDR1 and CDR2 sequences are KGHSH and LQKENI. This chain's CDR3 is CASSYRGLQNTEAFF. The CDR3 coding sequence is TGTGCCAGCTCATATCGGGGGCTTCAGAACACTGAAGCTTTCTTT. Supplemented by reference TRBV18 and TRBJ1-1, the full variable domain reads NAGVMQNPRHLVRRRGQEARLRCSPMKGHSHVYWYRQLPEEGLKFMVYLQKENIIDESGMPKERFSAEFPKEGPSILRIQQVVRGDSAAYFCASSYRGLQNTEAFFGQGTRLTVV.

The chain combines TRBV29-1 with TRBJ1-3; D gene ambiguous. CDR1 is SQVTM, CDR2 ANQGSEA, per germline. CDR3 size: 15 residues. Trimming removed 1 base from V and 0 bases from J, with 10 bases in between. CDR3 sequence reads: CSVEALTSSGNTIYF. The CDR3 DNA follows: TGCAGCGTTGAAGCTCTGACTAGCTCTGGAAACACCATATATTTT. Using reference TRBV29-1 and TRBJ1-3 for the parts outside the CDR3, the full variable domain is SAVISQKPSRDICQRGTSLTIQCQVDSQVTMMFWYRQQPGQSLTLIATANQGSEATYESGFVIDKFPISRPNLTFSTLTVSNMSPEDSSIYLCSVEALTSSGNTIYFGEGSWLTVV.

This chain joins TRBV27 and TRBJ2-3, with a possible D match to TRBD1 (5 bases). The CDR3 is 15 residues long. The germline V gene encodes CDR1 MNHEY and CDR2 SMNVEV (reference sequence). The V gene lost 6 bases and the J gene lost 2 bases, with 15 bases spanning the gap. The CDR3 sequence: CASSPTLGPTDTQYF. The CDR3 DNA is TGTGCCAGCAGCCCCACTTTGGGGCCCACAGATACGCAGTATTTT.

V and J are TRBV19 and TRBJ2-7; 11 bases are a match to TRBD2. Trimming cost V 4 bases and J 1 base; bases outside gene matches: 3. CDR1 is LNHDA and CDR2 is SQIVND in the germline V gene (reference sequence). The CDR3 spans 15 residues. This CDR3 is CASSRLAGSSYEQYF. CDR3 nucleotide sequence: TGTGCCAGTAGTAGACTAGCGGGGTCTTCCTACGAGCAGTACTTC.

About this clone: It may be a read error: a sequence one base away is much more abundant. Written as DNA, the CDR3 is TGTGCCAGCAGCCGCTGGACAGCAGAACTCTCTGGGGCCAACGTCCTGGCTTTC. Translation: CASSRWTAELSGANVLAF. V usage is TRBV14 and J usage is TRBJ2-6, with D maybe TRBD1 (6 bases). CDR3 length: 18 amino acids. The germline V gene encodes CDR1 SGHDN and CDR2 FVKESK.

This rearrangement joins TRBV18 to TRBJ2-3; TRBD2 matches 7 bases. Germline assignment: CDR1 KGHSH and CDR2 LQKENI. The CDR3 totals 15 residues. With 6 bases clipped from V and 6 bases from J, the junction kept 12 bases outside the gene matches. CDR3 in DNA: TGTGCCAGCTCCCTTGTGGGAGGGCCAGCGGATACGCAGTATTTT. It specifies CASSLVGGPADTQYF. The full variable domain, completed using reference TRBV18 and TRBJ2-3, is NAGVMQNPRHLVRRRGQEARLRCSPMKGHSHVYWYRQLPEEGLKFMVYLQKENIIDESGMPKERFSAEFPKEGPSILRIQQVVRGDSAAYFCASSLVGGPADTQYFGPGTRLTVL.

DNA of the CDR3: TGTGCCAGCAGTTTACGGACCGGGAGGTACGAGCAGTACTTC. Translating it yields CASSLRTGRYEQYF. The chain joins TRBV27 to TRBJ2-7, with 7 bases fitting TRBD2. Germline trimming cut 2 bases from V and 4 bases from J; bases unmatched to any gene: 5. The CDR3 has 14 residues. CDR1 and CDR2 from the germline V gene are MNHEY and SMNVEV (reference sequence).